These 3 T cell receptor beta chains were sequenced from one sample in a study of blood T cell repertoires in COVID-19 (dated by TCRdb to about 2020). The library relied on the immunoSEQ multiplex PCR assay. TCRdb retrieved this table from immuneACCESS and kept in-frame rearrangements only. Not all clones are present; in checked studies, unresolved V genes account for under half, and no reason is known for the remainder. The sample table shows 300,000 to 500,000 clones, and 88% are seen once. Jointly, the top ten make up over 0.9% of the sample. Sequencing used PBMCs or T cells enriched from blood (not recorded which). These receptors were taken from a woman in her 30s with acute COVID-19.

The chain uses TRBV18 and TRBJ1-2, with D unresolved. In germline, CDR1 is KGHSH, CDR2 LQKENI. The CDR3 sequence is 13 residues long. V lost 4 bases, J lost 2 bases, and 8 bases lay in between. The CDR3 DNA sequence: TGTGCCAGCTCACTACAACAAAACTATGGCTACACCTTC. Encoded protein: CASSLQQNYGYTF.

The rearrangement uses TRBV4-3 and TRBJ2-5; 7 nucleotides match TRBD2. This CDR3 contains 17 residues. V dropped 4 bases and J dropped 1; count of bases not matched to a gene: 12. Germline V CDR1 and CDR2: LGHNA, YSLEER. The CDR3 loop is CASSPGLKASGQETQYF. The CDR3 nucleotides read TGCGCCAGCAGCCCCGGGTTGAAGGCTAGCGGCCAAGAGACCCAGTACTTC.

For this clone: The sample has other DNA sequences that encode this CDR3 too. This rearrangement joins TRBV11-2 to TRBJ2-7, with 10 bases that match TRBD1. Looked up from germline, CDR1 is SGHAT and CDR2 is FQNNGV. V shed 4 bases, J shed 7 bases, and the junction held 7 bases outside the gene matches. This CDR3 is 14 amino acids long. This CDR3 is CASSWGDRGYEQYF. The CDR3 DNA reads as TGTGCCAGCAGCTGGGGGGACAGGGGTTATGAGCAGTACTTC.